Detailed here is one TCR beta chain. In the original analysis: The assay estimated nucleated cells by amplifying reference gene primers. Repertoires were generated with immunoSEQ multiplex PCR, while TCRdb's copy carries only in-frame clones and drops some. The D gene and trimming were derived from the DNA, and the V and J assignments and clone size from that table. The sample contains some 99,000 clones, around 83% of which appear only once. The CDR3 runs to 14 residues. After removal of 2 bases from V and 3 bases from J, the junction contained 5 bases not matched to a gene. CDR1 is SGHTS, CDR2 YDEGEE, per germline. This sample is part of a study of blood T cell repertoires in COVID-19. Study in general: From the United States, Italy and Spain came samples of acute and convalescent COVID-19. PBMCs, B-cell-depleted T cells, or T cells were the source of the cDNA or gDNA that made up the material.

The specimen sequenced was peripheral blood. This chain connects TRBV5-8 to TRBJ2-7; TRBD2 matches at 7 bases. The source of this sequence is an older woman in a cohort sampled during active or convalescent COVID-19. CDR3 nucleotides: TGTGCCAGCAGCTTAGGAGGGAGGGTCTACGAGCAGTACTTC. Residues: CASSLGGRVYEQYF. The entire variable domain, with the rest obtained from reference TRBV5-8 and TRBJ2-7, is as follows: EAGVTQSPTHLIKTRGQQATLRCSPISGHTSVYWYQQALGLGLQFLLWYDEGEERNRGNFPPRFSGRQFPNYSSELNVNALELEDSALYLCASSLGGRVYEQYFGPGTRLTVT.